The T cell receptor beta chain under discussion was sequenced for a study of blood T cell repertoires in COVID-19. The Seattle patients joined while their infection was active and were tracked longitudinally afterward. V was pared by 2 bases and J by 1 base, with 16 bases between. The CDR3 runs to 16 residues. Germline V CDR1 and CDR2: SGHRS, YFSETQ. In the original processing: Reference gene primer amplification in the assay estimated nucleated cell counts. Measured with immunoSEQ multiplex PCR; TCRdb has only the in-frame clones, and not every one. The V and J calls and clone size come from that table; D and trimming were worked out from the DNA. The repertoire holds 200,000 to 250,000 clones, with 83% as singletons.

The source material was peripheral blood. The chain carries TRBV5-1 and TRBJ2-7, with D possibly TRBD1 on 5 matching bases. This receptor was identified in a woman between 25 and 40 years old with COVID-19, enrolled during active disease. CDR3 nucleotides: TGCGCCAGCAGCTTACTCTTATCTCAGGGTTCCTACGAGCAGTACTTC. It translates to CASSLLLSQGSYEQYF.